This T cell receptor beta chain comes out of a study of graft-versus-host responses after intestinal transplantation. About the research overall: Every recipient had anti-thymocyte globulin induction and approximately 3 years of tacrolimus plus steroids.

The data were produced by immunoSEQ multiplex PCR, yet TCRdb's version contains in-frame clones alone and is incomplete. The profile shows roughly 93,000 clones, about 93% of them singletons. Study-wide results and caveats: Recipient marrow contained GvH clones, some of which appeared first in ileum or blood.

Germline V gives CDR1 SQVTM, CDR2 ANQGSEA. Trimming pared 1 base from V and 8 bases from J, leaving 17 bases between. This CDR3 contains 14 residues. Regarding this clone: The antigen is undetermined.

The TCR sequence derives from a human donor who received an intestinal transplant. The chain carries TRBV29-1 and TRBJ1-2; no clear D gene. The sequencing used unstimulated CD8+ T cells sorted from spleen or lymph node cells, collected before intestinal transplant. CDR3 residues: CSVEVGPPGGGYTF. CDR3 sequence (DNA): TGCAGCGTTGAAGTAGGTCCCCCCGGAGGGGGCTACACCTTC.